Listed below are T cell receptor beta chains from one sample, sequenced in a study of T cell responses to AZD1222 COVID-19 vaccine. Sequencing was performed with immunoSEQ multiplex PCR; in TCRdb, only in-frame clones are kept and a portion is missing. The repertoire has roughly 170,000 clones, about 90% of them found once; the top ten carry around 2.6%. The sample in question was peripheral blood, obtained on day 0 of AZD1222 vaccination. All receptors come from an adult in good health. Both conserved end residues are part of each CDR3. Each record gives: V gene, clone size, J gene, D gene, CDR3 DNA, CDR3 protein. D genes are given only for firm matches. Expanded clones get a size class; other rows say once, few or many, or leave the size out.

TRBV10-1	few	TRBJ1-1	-	TGCGCCAGCAGGGGAAACACTGAAGCTTTCTTT	CASRGNTEAFF
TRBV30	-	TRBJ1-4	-	TGTGCCTGGAGTCAGACTTGGGAAAAACTGTTTTTT	CAWSQTWEKLFF
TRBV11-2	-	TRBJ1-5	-	TGTGCCAGCAGCTTAGGGCAGGGCGCCCATCAGCCCCAGCATTTT	CASSLGQGAHQPQHF
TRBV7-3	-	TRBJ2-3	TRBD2	TGTGCCAGCAGCCTGAGACTAGCGGGGACAACAGATACGCAGTATTTT	CASSLRLAGTTDTQYF
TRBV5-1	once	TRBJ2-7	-	TGCGCCAGCAGCCCGGGGGCCTACGAGCAGTACTTC	CASSPGAYEQYF
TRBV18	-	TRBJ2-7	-	TGTGCCAGCTCACCCCTGCCAGGCCCCGGTAACTACGAGCAGTACTTC	CASSPLPGPGNYEQYF
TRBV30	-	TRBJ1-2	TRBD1	TGTGCCTGGAGTGAACAGGGGTTACTTTATGGCTACACCTTC	CAWSEQGLLYGYTF
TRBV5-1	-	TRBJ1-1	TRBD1	TGCGCCAGCAGCTTAGACAGGGGGTACACTGAAGCTTTCTTT	CASSLDRGYTEAFF
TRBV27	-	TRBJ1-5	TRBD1	TGTGCCAGCAGTCCCAGGGGTGACAGGGTTGCTCAGCCCCAGCATTTT	CASSPRGDRVAQPQHF
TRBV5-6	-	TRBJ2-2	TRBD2	TGTGCCAGCAGCTTGCCCCCTAGCGGGAACACCGGGGAGCTGTTTTTT	CASSLPPSGNTGELFF
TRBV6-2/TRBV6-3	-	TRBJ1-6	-	TGTGCCAGCAGTTTGGACGACGCAAGACCCCTCCACTTT	CASSLDDARPLHF
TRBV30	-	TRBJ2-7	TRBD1	TGTGCCTGCAAGAAACCGGGACAGGGGTACGAGCAGTACTTC	CACKKPGQGYEQYF
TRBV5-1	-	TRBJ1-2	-	TGCGCCAGCAGCTTGGGACCCCCGGAGGGCTACACCTTC	CASSLGPPEGYTF
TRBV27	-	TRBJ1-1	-	TGTGCCAGCAGTCGGATGAGGTACATGAACACTGAAGCTTTCTTT	CASSRMRYMNTEAFF
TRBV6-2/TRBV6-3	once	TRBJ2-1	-	TGTGCCAGCAGTTACCCCCCGGTCTGGGCTCCCGGGATCCACAATGAGCAGTTCTTC	CASSYPPVWAPGIHNEQFF
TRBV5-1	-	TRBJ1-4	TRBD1	TGCGCCAGCAGCTTGGGGACAGGGGGCGAAAAACTGTTTTTT	CASSLGTGGEKLFF
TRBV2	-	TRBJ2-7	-	TGTGCCAGCAGTGAAACAGCGGGCAGCTCCTACGAGCAGTACTTC	CASSETAGSSYEQYF
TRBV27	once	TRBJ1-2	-	TGTGCCAGCGCAAGGGCTAACTATGGCTACACCTTC	CASARANYGYTF
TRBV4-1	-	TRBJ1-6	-	TGCGCCAGCAGCCAAGAACTCAGGGGCTCACCCCTCCACTTT	CASSQELRGSPLHF
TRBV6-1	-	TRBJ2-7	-	TGTGCCAGCAGTGGTCCCGGGGGGACAGGCTCCTACGAGCAGTACTTC	CASSGPGGTGSYEQYF
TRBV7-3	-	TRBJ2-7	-	TGTGCCAGCAGCGCACGGGACGCTTCCTACGAGCAGTACTTC	CASSARDASYEQYF
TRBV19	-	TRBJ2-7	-	TGTGCCAGTAGTACCCGCCGGGACAACTCCTACGAGCAGTACTTC	CASSTRRDNSYEQYF
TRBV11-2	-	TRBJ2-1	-	TGTGCCAGCAGCTTAGAGTTGGGACTCGAGAATGAGCAGTTCTTC	CASSLELGLENEQFF
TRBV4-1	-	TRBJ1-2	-	TGCGCCAGCAGCGGTTCCAGAGCTATTGCCGGTGGCTACACCTTC	CASSGSRAIAGGYTF
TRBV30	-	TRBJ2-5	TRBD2	TGTGCCTGGAGTGTGAAGGTAGCGGGAGGGACCCAGTACTTC	CAWSVKVAGGTQYF
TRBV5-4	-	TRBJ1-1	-	TGTGCCAGCAGGCCTGCTGAAGGACTTGAAGCTTTCTTT	CASRPAEGLEAFF
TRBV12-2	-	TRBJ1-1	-	TGTGCAAGTCGCTTAAAGGAGGTTCTTCCGGGACAGCGCACTGAAGCTTTCTTT	CASRLKEVLPGQRTEAFF